The 13 T cell receptor beta chains presented below share a single source sample, sequenced in a study of blood T cell repertoires in COVID-19. Data came from immunoSEQ multiplex PCR; TCRdb stores just in-frame clones and leaves some out. The table records 150,000 to 200,000 clones, roughly 85% of them present only once. Sequenced input: peripheral blood. All receptors derive from a human donor in a cohort sampled during active COVID-19.

This chain connects TRBV9 to TRBJ2-3; TRBD2 aligns across 8 bases. This CDR3 spans 15 amino acids. Germline CDR1 reads SGDLS; CDR2 reads YYNGEE. V was pared by 3 bases and J by 0 bases, with 3 bases of the junction left unmatched. For the CDR3, the DNA is TGTGCCAGCAGCGCGCGGGGGGATAGCACAGATACGCAGTATTTT. Protein sequence: CASSARGDSTDTQYF.

The CDR3 is CASSQVTRGTYGYTF. The CDR3, as DNA: TGTGCCAGCAGCCAAGTTACGCGGGGGACCTATGGCTACACCTTC. V is TRBV3-1 (or the pseudogene TRBV3-2) and J is TRBJ1-2; possible D gene TRBD1, 5 bases. Deletions cut 1 base from V and 4 bases from J, with 13 bases between. The CDR3 is made up of 15 amino acids. CDR1 is LGHDT, CDR2 YNNKEL, per germline (reference sequence).

This chain connects TRBV19 to TRBJ1-1, with no clear D. The CDR3 runs to 17 residues. Germline-derived CDR1 and CDR2 are LNHDA and SQIVND (reference sequence). Trimming left V 5 bases short and J 1 base short, with 20 bases between. The chain's CDR3 is CASSPVRSVGENTEAFF. The CDR3, as DNA: TGTGCCAGTAGTCCCGTCCGGTCTGTCGGGGAGAACACTGAAGCTTTCTTT.

The V gene is TRBV12-3 or TRBV12-4, the J gene TRBJ2-7; no reliable D call. The V end was cut by 1 base, the J end by 2 bases, with 6 bases between. The CDR3 has 13 amino acids. The CDR3 protein is CASSLGVTYEQYF. The CDR3 DNA sequence: TGTGCCAGCAGTTTAGGAGTCACCTACGAGCAGTACTTC.

The V and J genes are TRBV4-1 and TRBJ2-1, with D uncertain. The CDR3 is 14 amino acids. Trimming cost V 7 bases and J 4 bases, with 14 bases left between them. Germline loops: CDR1 MGHRA, CDR2 YSYEKL. The CDR3 reads CASTSRVGYNEQFF. CDR3 bases: TGCGCCAGCACGTCTCGGGTAGGTTACAATGAGCAGTTCTTC.

Details on this clone: A much larger clone lies a single base off, so this may be a read error. V and J are TRBV7-9 and TRBJ1-1; D remains unclear. Germline V gene sequence: CDR1 SEHNR, CDR2 FQNEAQ (reference sequence). This CDR3 has 11 amino acids. V was shortened by 5 bases and J by 3 bases, with 4 bases between the two germline ends. The chain's CDR3 is CASSPYTEAFF. DNA of the CDR3: TGTGCCAGCAGCCCATACACTGAAGCTTTCTTT.

The chain joins TRBV19 to TRBJ1-6; D is undetermined. CDR3 length: 14 amino acids. The germline V and J ends were trimmed by 5 bases and 10 bases, with 15 bases remaining between them. CDR1 LNHDA and CDR2 SQIVND come from the germline V gene (reference sequence). The chain's CDR3 is CASSPQLPGSPLHF. The CDR3 region has the DNA TGTGCCAGTAGTCCACAGCTACCAGGCTCACCCCTCCACTTT.

V gene TRBV5-4 combines with J gene TRBJ2-4; tentative D call: TRBD2 (5 bases). Germline V gene lookup returns CDR1 SGHNT and CDR2 YYREEE (reference sequence). V lost 4 bases, J lost 0 bases, and 11 bases lay in between. The CDR3 consists of 15 residues. CDR3 nucleotides: TGTGCCAGCAGCCCCTCCGGGGTAGCCAAAAACATTCAGTACTTC. It is translated as CASSPSGVAKNIQYF.

V and J are TRBV20-1 and TRBJ2-2, with 8 bases lining up with TRBD2. V lost 3 bases and J lost 5; bases outside the gene matches: 20. The CDR3 runs to 19 residues. The germline V gene has CDR1 DFQATT and CDR2 SNEGSKA (reference sequence). CDR3 region: CSASRQRELSRLSTGELFF. CDR3 sequence (DNA): TGCAGTGCTAGTCGTCAGCGGGAGTTAAGTCGCCTCTCTACCGGGGAGCTGTTTTTT.

J is TRBJ1-5 and V is TRBV27, with D maybe TRBD1 (5 bases). Germline V gene sequence: CDR1 MNHEY, CDR2 SMNVEV (reference sequence). The CDR3 has 14 amino acids. Trimming removed 2 bases at V and 3 bases at J, with 8 bases between. This CDR3 is CASSLQGFNQPQHF. The CDR3 DNA is TGTGCCAGCAGTTTACAGGGATTCAATCAGCCCCAGCATTTT.

This clone was observed a single time. The chain recombines TRBV7-8 with TRBJ2-7; possible D gene TRBD2, 6 bases. The length of the CDR3 is 15 residues. CDR1 SGHVS and CDR2 FQNEAQ come from the germline V gene. The V end lost 5 bases, the J end lost 3 bases, and 17 bases lay between the germline ends. The CDR3 DNA reads as TGTGCCAGCAGCATCCCGGGACTCCCGAGCTACGAGCAGTACTTC. Protein sequence: CASSIPGLPSYEQYF.

The rearrangement uses TRBV13 and TRBJ2-3; 13 nucleotides agree with TRBD2. The V segment lost 0 bases and the J segment 3 bases; nucleotides outside the gene matches: 3. The germline V gene encodes CDR1 PRHDT and CDR2 FYEKMQ (reference sequence). The CDR3 covers 17 residues. The CDR3, as DNA: TGTGCCAGCAGCTTAGGCCCGGGACTAGCGGGAACAGATACGCAGTATTTT. Its translation is CASSLGPGLAGTDTQYF.

This chain links TRBV11-2 with TRBJ2-7; 11 nucleotides line up with TRBD1. The CDR3 has 15 residues. Germline trimming cut 5 bases from V and 0 bases from J; bases unmatched to any gene: 3. The germline gives CDR1 SGHAT, CDR2 FQNNGV. The CDR3 nucleotides read TGTGCCAGCAGCATAGGACAGGGGGCCTCCTACGAGCAGTACTTC. This gives the protein CASSIGQGASYEQYF.